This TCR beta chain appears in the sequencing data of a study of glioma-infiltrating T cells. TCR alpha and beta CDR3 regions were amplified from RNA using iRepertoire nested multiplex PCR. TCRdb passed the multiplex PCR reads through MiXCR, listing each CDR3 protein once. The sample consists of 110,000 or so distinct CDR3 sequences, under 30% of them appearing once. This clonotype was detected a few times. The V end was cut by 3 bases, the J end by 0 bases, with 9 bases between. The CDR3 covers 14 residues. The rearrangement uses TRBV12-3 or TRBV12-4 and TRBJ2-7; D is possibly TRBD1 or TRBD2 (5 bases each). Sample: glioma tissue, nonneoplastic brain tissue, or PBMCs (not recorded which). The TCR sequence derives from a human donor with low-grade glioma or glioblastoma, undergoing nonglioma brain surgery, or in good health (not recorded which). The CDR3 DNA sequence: TGTGCCAGCAGTTTGAGGGGCGTCTCCTACGAGCAGTACTTC. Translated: CASSLRGVSYEQYF.